Listed below are T cell receptor beta chains from one sample, sequenced in a study of regulatory T cells in long-lasting Graves disease. TCRdb reanalysed the multiplex PCR reads using MiXCR and keeps one entry per CDR3 protein. Among 510,000 or so distinct CDR3 sequences listed, around 12% were seen once. Another study also made use of these data, one on T cells in Graves' hyperthyroidism and ophthalmopathy.

The sequencing here drew on peripheral blood mononuclear cells (PBMCs), taken at new diagnosis, from a patient treated with antithyroid drugs. The receptors shown here come from a woman under 40 with Graves disease. Both conserved end residues are part of each CDR3. The D gene is left open where the match is weak. The listing skips clone size in some rows; elsewhere it reads once, few, many or a size class.

clone size	D gene	V gene	J gene	CDR3 protein	CDR3 DNA
many	TRBD1	TRBV2	TRBJ1-5	CASNGETGGNQPQHF	TGTGCCAGCAATGGAGAGACAGGGGGCAATCAGCCCCAGCATTTT
NA	TRBD1	TRBV19	TRBJ1-1	CASSFRGRGTEAFF	TGTGCCAGTAGTTTCAGGGGGCGAGGGACTGAAGCTTTCTTT
many	NA	TRBV11-2	TRBJ1-3	CASSRQLSGNTIYF	TGTGCCAGCAGCCGACAGCTCTCTGGAAACACCATATATTTT
many	NA	TRBV28	TRBJ1-1	CASSTPIESEAFF	TGTGCCAGCAGCACCCCGATAGAGTCTGAAGCTTTCTTT
many	TRBD2	TRBV18	TRBJ2-3	CASSLGLAGTTDTQYF	TGTGCCAGCAGCCTTGGACTAGCGGGGACCACAGATACGCAGTATTTT
many	TRBD2	TRBV11-2	TRBJ2-3	CASSRKVGLAGGDTQYF	TGTGCCAGCAGCCGAAAGGTTGGACTAGCGGGAGGGGATACGCAGTATTTT
NA	TRBD1	TRBV11-3	TRBJ2-6	CATGQGSNVLTF	TGTGCCACCGGACAGGGATCCAACGTCCTGACTTTC
many	TRBD1	TRBV3-1	TRBJ1-1	CASSSRQGLGNTEAFF	TGTGCCAGCAGCTCTCGACAGGGCCTAGGGAACACTGAAGCTTTCTTT
many	NA	TRBV6-1	TRBJ2-5	CASSHRTDEYF	TGTGCCAGCAGCCACCGGACAGACGAGTACTTC
few	NA	TRBV9	TRBJ2-5	CASSASSAQGETQYF	TGTGCCAGCAGCGCCTCTAGCGCCCAAGGCGAGACCCAGTACTTC
NA	TRBD2	TRBV6-1	TRBJ2-5	CASSRLAGRKTQYF	TGTGCCAGCTCGAGACTAGCGGGAAGAAAGACCCAGTACTTC
few	TRBD1	TRBV6-2/TRBV6-3	TRBJ2-5	CASSRLLDRAVQTQYF	TGTGCCAGCAGCCGACTCTTGGACAGGGCGGTGCAGACCCAGTACTTC
many	TRBD2	TRBV9	TRBJ2-2	CASSVTGGGHGELFF	TGTGCCAGCAGCGTTACGGGAGGGGGGCACGGGGAGCTGTTTTTT
many	TRBD1	TRBV7-9	TRBJ1-1	CASSFSDRGLMNTEAFF	TGTGCCAGCAGCTTCTCGGACAGGGGTCTAATGAACACTGAAGCTTTCTTT
many	NA	TRBV4-3	TRBJ1-2	CASSQGVGQAYGYTF	TGCGCCAGCAGCCAAGGGGTCGGGCAGGCCTATGGCTACACCTTC
many	NA	TRBV15	TRBJ1-4	CATSRQLTGRLPGKLFF	TGTGCCACCAGCAGACAACTGACAGGCCGCCTACCCGGAAAACTGTTTTTT
few	TRBD2	TRBV27	TRBJ2-4	CASSLVGGRDIQYF	TGTGCCAGCAGTTTAGTCGGGGGGAGGGACATTCAGTACTTC
few	NA	TRBV7-2	TRBJ1-4	CASSLDRVRATNEKLFF	TGTGCCAGCAGCTTAGACAGGGTCAGGGCAACTAATGAAAAACTGTTTTTT
once	NA	TRBV12-3/TRBV12-4	TRBJ2-1	CASSTGTDWDEQFF	TGTGCCAGCAGCACCGGGACTGACTGGGATGAGCAGTTCTTC
many	NA	TRBV29-1	TRBJ2-5	CSVALSVVQETQYF	TGCAGCGTTGCTCTTAGCGTAGTACAAGAGACCCAGTACTTC
NA	NA	TRBV6-2/TRBV6-3	TRBJ1-1	CASTRLPDGGITEAFF	TGTGCCAGCACAAGATTACCTGATGGGGGTATCACTGAAGCTTTCTTT
many	TRBD2	TRBV12-3/TRBV12-4	TRBJ2-1	CASSLLAGGPSSYNEQFF	TGTGCCAGCAGCTTACTAGCGGGAGGGCCGAGCTCCTACAATGAGCAGTTCTTC
NA	NA	TRBV6-2/TRBV6-3	TRBJ2-5	CASSYSTQGSETQYF	TGTGCCAGCAGTTACTCTACGCAGGGCAGCGAGACCCAGTACTTC
many	TRBD2	TRBV20-1	TRBJ2-7	CSASALTSGDSYEQYF	TGCAGTGCTAGTGCCCTCACTAGCGGGGACTCCTACGAGCAGTACTTC
few	TRBD1	TRBV29-1	TRBJ1-4	CSVGQGYEKLFF	TGCAGCGTGGGACAGGGGTACGAAAAACTGTTTTTT
many	TRBD1	TRBV19	TRBJ1-5	CASSAGTGLSQPQHF	TGTGCCAGTAGTGCCGGGACAGGGTTATCTCAGCCCCAGCATTTT
NA	NA	TRBV11-2	TRBJ2-5	CASSPREAQETQYF	TGTGCCAGCAGCCCCAGGGAGGCGCAAGAGACCCAGTACTTC
many	NA	TRBV11-2	TRBJ1-2	CASSLDRRAGYTF	TGTGCCAGCAGCTTAGATCGAAGGGCTGGCTACACCTTC